These 30 T cell receptor beta chains originate from one sample sequenced in a study of T cell responses to AZD1222 COVID-19 vaccine. The repertoire was sequenced with immunoSEQ multiplex PCR; TCRdb's copy has only in-frame clones and lacks some. The data show 120,000 to 150,000 clones, about 92% seen once. Material: peripheral blood, obtained on day 0 of AZD1222 vaccination. These receptors all come from an adult in good health.

In this sample, this clone turned up once. The gene calls are TRBV27 and TRBJ1-2, with a weak D call TRBD1 (5 bases). This CDR3 region has 13 residues. Germline lookup yields CDR1 MNHEY and CDR2 SMNVEV (reference sequence). V lost 6 bases and J lost 8, with 16 bases in between. This chain's CDR3 is CASSPGGGSGYTF. The CDR3 DNA is TGTGCCAGCAGCCCCGGGGGGGGATCAGGCTACACCTTC.

The chain combines TRBV19 with TRBJ2-2, with 8 bases fitting TRBD1. V lost 3 bases and J lost 5; bases outside the gene matches: 11. Germline CDR1 LNHDA, CDR2 SQIVND (reference sequence). The CDR3 has 17 amino acids. CDR3 in DNA: TGTGCCAGTAGTATCCCCAGGGGGCCGTGGGGGACCGGGGAGCTGTTTTTT. Its protein is CASSIPRGPWGTGELFF.

This clone has only one observation. The CDR3 is CASSRNLDPEKLFF. In DNA form, the CDR3 reads TGTGCCAGCTCACGAAATTTGGACCCTGAAAAACTGTTTTTT. The V call is TRBV18, the J call TRBJ1-4; D call uncertain. The germline V gene encodes CDR1 KGHSH and CDR2 LQKENI. This CDR3 is 14 amino acids long. V was clipped by 4 bases and J by 7 bases, with 13 bases between them.

The CDR3 DNA sequence: TGTGCCAGCAGAGGACAGGGGGATTCACCCCTCCACTTT. This encodes CASRGQGDSPLHF. The rearrangement links TRBV6-4 to TRBJ1-6; 10 bases fit TRBD1. The germline gives CDR1 MRHNA, CDR2 SNTAGT. Trimming took 6 bases from V and 8 from J; bases not matched to a gene: 1. The CDR3 is 13 residues long.

The chain joins TRBV10-2 to TRBJ2-1; a weak D match, TRBD2 (6 bases). The germline CDR1 and CDR2 sequences are WSHSY and SAAADI. The CDR3 consists of 12 residues. Trimming took off 10 bases at V and 3 bases at J, with 10 bases between the two ends. The CDR3 DNA sequence: TGCGCCACACTCGGGGGCTACAATGAGCAGTTCTTC. This codes for CATLGGYNEQFF.

The V call is TRBV7-9, the J call TRBJ2-7; D is undetermined. V dropped 1 base and J dropped 5 bases, with 6 bases sitting between them. This CDR3 has 12 residues. Per the germline V gene, CDR1 is SEHNR and CDR2 is FQNEAQ (reference sequence). CDR3 sequence: CASSLGPNEQYF. DNA for the CDR3: TGTGCCAGCAGCTTAGGTCCGAACGAGCAGTACTTC.

The V gene is TRBV7-2, the J gene TRBJ1-6; D unclear. V lost 5 bases and J 10 bases, leaving 12 bases between the germline ends. This CDR3 region has 13 residues. CDR1 is SGHTA, CDR2 FQGNSA, per germline. CDR3 residues: CASSSYYTSPLHF. CDR3 sequence (DNA): TGTGCCAGCAGCAGTTACTATACATCACCCCTCCACTTT.

The chain uses TRBV7-9 and TRBJ2-1, with TRBD2 identical over 7 bases. The CDR3 spans 14 residues. CDR1 and CDR2 from the germline V gene are SEHNR and FQNEAQ (reference sequence). J gave up 6 bases and V 3 bases, and 5 bases lay outside the gene matches. The CDR3 DNA follows: TGTGCCAGCAGCTTCCAGCGGGAACTCAATGAGCAGTTCTTC. This encodes CASSFQRELNEQFF.

The V and J genes are TRBV27 and TRBJ1-5; perhaps TRBD1 as D (6 bases). Germline values: CDR1 MNHEY, CDR2 SMNVEV (reference sequence). There are 14 residues in the CDR3. V was pared by 5 bases and J by 7 bases, with 15 bases between. DNA of the CDR3: TGTGCCAGCAGTCTCATACAGGGCGGGCAGCCCCAGCATTTT. Translated, it gives CASSLIQGGQPQHF.

The table lists this clone with a count of one. The CDR3 DNA follows: TGCGCCAGCAGCCATGCCGGGACAGGCCCTCTTTATAGCAATCAGCCCCAGCATTTT. Protein product: CASSHAGTGPLYSNQPQHF. The chain is built from TRBV4-1 and TRBJ1-5; 8 bases are a match to TRBD1. With 3 bases clipped from V and 0 bases from J, the junction kept 13 bases outside the gene matches. Germline CDR1 reads MGHRA; CDR2 reads YSYEKL. The CDR3 runs 19 residues.

The rearrangement uses TRBV7-2 and TRBJ1-2; D gene ambiguous. The CDR3 runs to 12 residues. Trimming left V 2 bases short and J 5 bases short, with 6 bases between. Germline V gives CDR1 SGHTA, CDR2 FQGNSA. The CDR3 sequence is CASSLTEYGYTF. The CDR3 DNA sequence: TGTGCCAGCAGCTTAACTGAGTATGGCTACACCTTC.

In its sample, this clone was seen once. The chain is built from TRBV3-1 (or the pseudogene TRBV3-2) and TRBJ2-1, with TRBD2 matching over 12 bases. CDR3 length: 16 residues. Germline CDR1 reads LGHDT; CDR2 reads YNNKEL (reference sequence). With 4 bases clipped from V and 3 bases from J, the junction kept 4 bases outside the gene matches. The CDR3: CASSPLTSGSYNEQFF. The CDR3, as DNA: TGTGCCAGCAGCCCCTTGACTAGCGGGAGCTACAATGAGCAGTTCTTC.

This rearrangement joins TRBV5-1 to TRBJ2-1, with D unresolved. From germline, CDR1 is SGHRS and CDR2 YFSETQ. This CDR3 contains 11 residues. Deletions cut 3 bases from V and 7 bases from J, with 5 bases between. The DNA for the CDR3 is TGCGCCAGCAGCTCCGGAAATGAGCAGTTCTTC. It specifies CASSSGNEQFF. The whole variable domain, filled in from reference TRBV5-1 and TRBJ2-1, reads KAGVTQTPRYLIKTRGQQVTLSCSPISGHRSVSWYQQTPGQGLQFLFEYFSETQRNKGNFPGRFSGRQFSNSRSEMNVSTLELGDSALYLCASSSGNEQFFGPGTRLTVL.

CDR3 amino acids: CASSLESGPIEQYF. CDR3 nucleotides: TGTGCCAGCAGCTTAGAGAGTGGCCCCATCGAGCAGTACTTC. The V gene is TRBV7-9, the J gene TRBJ2-7; D gene ambiguous. The CDR3 is 14 residues long. The V gene lost 1 base and the J gene lost 6 bases, with 13 bases spanning the gap. The germline V gene encodes CDR1 SEHNR and CDR2 FQNEAQ (reference sequence).

The chain has TRBV6-5 and TRBJ1-1; D remains unclear. The CDR3 runs to 14 residues. Trimming removed 2 bases from V and 1 base from J, with 8 bases in between. Germline V gene sequence: CDR1 MNHEY, CDR2 SVGAGI. The CDR3 DNA sequence: TGTGCCAGCAGTTACAGGTCCAGGAACACTGAAGCTTTCTTT. It codes for CASSYRSRNTEAFF.

CDR3 residues: CASSLGGPGYGYTF. The DNA for the CDR3 is TGTGCCAGCAGCTTGGGGGGCCCGGGCTATGGCTACACCTTC. The chain recombines TRBV5-6 with TRBJ1-2; D may be TRBD1 (5 bases). From germline, CDR1 is SGHDT and CDR2 YYEEEE. The CDR3 length is 14 residues. V was clipped by 0 bases and J by 4 bases, with 10 bases between them.

This clone was found once. The chain is built from TRBV19 and TRBJ1-2; TRBD1 aligns across 7 bases. Germline trimming cut 4 bases from V and 4 bases from J; bases unmatched to any gene: 6. CDR1 is LNHDA, CDR2 SQIVND, per germline (reference sequence). This CDR3 is 14 amino acids long. The chain's CDR3 is CASSNSQGTYGYTF. Here the CDR3 DNA reads TGTGCCAGTAGTAATTCACAGGGGACCTATGGCTACACCTTC.

This chain links TRBV7-9 with TRBJ1-3; D may be TRBD1 (5 bases). Trimming pared 5 bases from V and 2 bases from J, leaving 19 bases between. Per the germline V gene, CDR1 is SEHNR and CDR2 is FQNEAQ (reference sequence). The CDR3 totals 17 residues. CDR3 DNA sequence: TGTGCCAGCAGCGTAAGATCCTCGACAGCGACTGGAAACACCATATATTTT. This translates into CASSVRSSTATGNTIYF.

The V and J genes are TRBV7-9 and TRBJ2-3; 10 bases agree with TRBD2. The CDR3 is 16 amino acids. The V segment lost 3 bases and the J segment 3 bases; nucleotides outside the gene matches: 6. Germline V lookup: CDR1 SEHNR, CDR2 FQNEAQ (reference sequence). The CDR3 loop is CASSFLAGVRTDTQYF. The CDR3 DNA follows: TGTGCCAGCAGCTTCCTAGCGGGAGTACGGACAGATACGCAGTATTTT. The full variable domain, rest sourced from reference TRBV7-9 and TRBJ2-3, is DTGVSQNPRHKITKRGQNVTFRCDPISEHNRLYWYRQTLGQGPEFLTYFQNEAQLEKSRLLSDRFSAERPKGSFSTLEIQRTEQGDSAMYLCASSFLAGVRTDTQYFGPGTRLTVL.

This sequence joins TRBV3-1 (or the pseudogene TRBV3-2) and TRBJ1-4, with no clear D. The germline V gene encodes CDR1 LGHDT and CDR2 YNNKEL (reference sequence). This CDR3 spans 16 amino acids. Trimming pared 1 base from V and 0 bases from J, leaving 9 bases between. The CDR3 sequence: CASSQVLHSTNEKLFF. CDR3 nucleotide sequence: TGTGCCAGCAGCCAAGTTTTACATTCAACTAATGAAAAACTGTTTTTT.

The V call is TRBV19, the J call TRBJ2-1; D ambiguous. CDR1 and CDR2 from the germline V gene are LNHDA and SQIVND (reference sequence). The V gene lost 5 bases and the J gene lost 2 bases, with 13 bases spanning the gap. The CDR3 extends over 15 amino acids. CDR3 DNA: TGTGCCAGTAGTCTATCACCACCACCCTACAATGAGCAGTTCTTC. Translation gives CASSLSPPPYNEQFF.

J is TRBJ1-1 and V is TRBV19; D remains unclear. The CDR3 runs to 14 residues. Germline V lookup: CDR1 LNHDA, CDR2 SQIVND (reference sequence). Trimming removed 6 bases at V and 4 bases at J, with 15 bases between. The CDR3 nucleotides are TGTGCCAGTAGCGAGACTATAGGGAGCACTGAAGCTTTCTTT. Its protein product is CASSETIGSTEAFF.

The DNA for the CDR3 is TGTGCCAGCAGCGCGGGAAGGGGGGTTTCTTACGAGCAGTACTTC. This encodes CASSAGRGVSYEQYF. This chain links TRBV7-2 with TRBJ2-7, with D tentatively TRBD1 or TRBD2 (6 bases each). Germline lookup yields CDR1 SGHTA and CDR2 FQGNSA. Trimming took 5 bases from V and 4 from J, leaving 18 bases between them. The CDR3 runs 15 residues.

This clone occurred once. The V and J genes are TRBV7-9 and TRBJ2-7; 9 bases are shared with TRBD1. This CDR3 contains 16 residues. In germline, CDR1 is SEHNR, CDR2 FQNEAQ (reference sequence). The V segment lost 1 base and the J segment 6 bases; nucleotides outside the gene matches: 10. The CDR3 loop is CASSLVSGTGRGEQYF. The CDR3 nucleotides read TGTGCCAGCAGCTTAGTTTCCGGGACAGGGAGAGGCGAGCAGTACTTC.

The chain uses TRBV6-5 and TRBJ1-2; no definite D call. Germline CDR1 reads MNHEY; CDR2 reads SVGAGI. V gave up 4 bases and J gave up 8 bases, with 11 bases separating them. CDR3 length: 12 amino acids. The CDR3 bases are TGTGCCAGCAGTTCGGAGGGATACGGCTACACCTTC. Protein: CASSSEGYGYTF.

In this sample, this clone turned up once. CDR3 DNA sequence: TGTGCCAGCAGCTTAGGGTTTGTTCTCAGCTATGGCTACACCTTC. It translates to CASSLGFVLSYGYTF. The gene calls are TRBV11-3 and TRBJ1-2, with unresolved D. The CDR3 consists of 15 residues. The germline V gene encodes CDR1 SGHNT and CDR2 YENEEA. The germline V and J ends were trimmed by 1 base and 4 bases, with 13 bases remaining between them.

The chain carries TRBV29-1 and TRBJ1-5, with D perhaps matching TRBD1 (5 bases). CDR1 and CDR2 (germline): SQVTM, ANQGSEA. The CDR3 extends over 14 amino acids. V dropped 5 bases and J dropped 0 bases, with 11 bases sitting between them. CDR3: CSVMGVGSNQPQHF. The CDR3 nucleotides read TGCAGCGTTATGGGGGTTGGTAGCAATCAGCCCCAGCATTTT.

The chain recombines TRBV5-1 with TRBJ1-2; 9 bases align to TRBD1. Per the germline V gene, CDR1 is SGHRS and CDR2 is YFSETQ. The V gene end was trimmed by 3 bases and the J gene end by 1 base; junction bases not matched to a gene: 1. The CDR3 contains 14 residues. CDR3 residues: CASSSGQGNYGYTF. In DNA, the CDR3 is TGCGCCAGCAGCTCGGGACAGGGTAACTATGGCTACACCTTC.

The CDR3 reads CSARLTIEAFF. In DNA, the CDR3 is TGCAGTGCTAGACTGACTATTGAAGCTTTCTTT. The chain has TRBV20-1 and TRBJ1-1; D is uncertain. Germline CDR1 and CDR2: DFQATT and SNEGSKA (reference sequence). The V gene lost 2 bases and the J gene lost 7 bases, with 8 bases spanning the gap. The CDR3 extends over 11 amino acids.

This clone was observed a single time. The V and J genes are TRBV27 and TRBJ1-2; tentative D call: TRBD1 (5 bases). Trimming pared 2 bases from V and 4 bases from J, leaving 11 bases between. The CDR3 extends over 14 amino acids. In germline, CDR1 is MNHEY, CDR2 SMNVEV (reference sequence). CDR3 in DNA: TGTGCCAGCAGTTTAACGGGGGGAGGCTATGGCTACACCTTC. Protein product: CASSLTGGGYGYTF.